This T cell receptor beta chain was documented in a study of CD8 T cells in ankylosing spondylitis. The CDR3 consists of 16 residues. Germline V CDR1 and CDR2: DFQATT, SNEGSKA (reference sequence). After removal of 6 bases from V and 3 bases from J, the junction contained 13 bases not matched to a gene. Findings and caveats of the study: With a CD8+ phenotype, disease-linked clones were relatively rare in peripheral blood. Made up of fewer than 10 highly homologous variants, a TCR beta motif appeared characteristic of ankylosing spondylitis blood.

The sample holds a few counts of this clonotype. Its target is unknown. For TCR beta, libraries came from quantitative 5'-RACE with molecular barcodes. In TCRdb, the 5' RACE reads were re-called with MiXCR into one record per CDR3 protein. The profile shows about 340,000 distinct CDR3 sequences, 7% to 9% of them singletons. The rearrangement links TRBV20-1 to TRBJ2-5, with TRBD1 identical over 10 bases. The sample taken for sequencing was blood, either unsorted or a sorted T cell fraction (not recorded which). This TCR came from a male donor with ankylosing spondylitis. The CDR3 reads CSADRPGGQGEETQYF. DNA of the CDR3: TGCAGTGCCGATAGGCCCGGCGGACAGGGGGAAGAGACCCAGTACTTC.